The clone carrying this T cell receptor (beta chain) occurred a few times. The antigen is not known. CDR3-region Arm-PCR and iRepertoire HTBI primers produced the TCR beta libraries. Using its own MiXCR run on the multiplex PCR reads, TCRdb lists one record per CDR3 protein. The data contain 300,000 to 400,000 distinct CDR3 sequences, about 14% of them singletons. This sample's time point: newly diagnosed GD, antithyroid drugs for less than 3 months. PBMC RNA served as the TCR library source. Graves' disease diagnosis relied on American Thyroid Association guidelines. The data derive from a study of regulatory T cells in long-lasting Graves disease. Looking at the study overall: Graves' cases, newly diagnosed, had used antithyroid drugs under 3 months.

Study results and caveats: Limited samples may have lowered accuracy. When disease was persistent, TRBV28, TRBJ1-2 and TRBJ2-5 were the favored segments.

Trimming took 7 bases from V and 10 from J, leaving 17 bases between them. Per germline, CDR1 SQVTM and CDR2 ANQGSEA. The CDR3 totals 12 residues. Sequenced material: peripheral blood mononuclear cells (PBMCs), taken at new diagnosis, from a patient treated with antithyroid drugs. This sequence originates from a female donor with Graves disease. This rearrangement joins TRBV29-1 to TRBJ2-1; no definite D call. The CDR3 DNA sequence: TGCAGCGCTGATACGGGCTTCGGGGAGCAGTTCTTC. Translating it yields CSADTGFGEQFF.